This T cell receptor (beta chain) was identified during a study of identical twins. The CDR3 extends over 15 amino acids. CDR1 is LNHNV, CDR2 YYDKDF, per germline (reference sequence). Trimming cost V 5 bases and J 0 bases; bases outside gene matches: 4. TCRdb re-analysed the 5' RACE reads in MiXCR, keeping a single row per CDR3 protein. The sample records just over 450,000 distinct CDR3 sequences, around 14% being singletons. These same records also appear under a second study, on yellow fever vaccine responses in identical twins.

The chain carries TRBV15 and TRBJ2-7; 10 bases agree with TRBD1. The clonotype originates from a woman between 18 and 29 years old in good health. The sequencing input was CD4+ T cells sorted from blood. This chain's CDR3 is CATSEGQGSSYEQYF. As DNA, the CDR3 is TGTGCCACCAGCGAGGGACAGGGGAGCTCCTACGAGCAGTACTTC.